This TCR beta chain derives from a study of T-cell reconstitution after alpha-beta-depleted transplantation in children. Study results and caveats: Newly produced T cells mostly provided counts and TCRbeta diversity after one year, as hyperexpanded clones declined. Alpha-beta T cells about two months after transplant reportedly derived from several hundred expanded graft clones. Surviving recipient T cells and intrathymic progenitors accounted for some patients' high TCRbeta diversity at day 60.

It was with unique molecular identifiers that the TCRbeta library was prepared. MiXCR was run by TCRdb on the PCR reads, yielding one entry per CDR3 protein. The sample has about 300,000 distinct CDR3 sequences; over 9% are singletons. Per germline, CDR1 ENHRY and CDR2 SYGVKD. CDR3 length: 14 amino acids. V was shortened by 7 bases and J by 0 bases, with 13 bases between the two germline ends. This clonotype was found a few times. The antigen remains unidentified. The V call is TRBV10-3, the J call TRBJ2-7; unclear D gene. Source: PBMCs, taken before TCRalphabeta/CD19-depleted stem cell transplant. The TCR comes from a boy in the first two years of life with acute myeloid leukemia, due to receive a stem cell transplant. Here the CDR3 DNA reads TGTGCCATCACCCCGGGTTCCCTCTCCTACGAGCAGTACTTC. Protein product: CAITPGSLSYEQYF.